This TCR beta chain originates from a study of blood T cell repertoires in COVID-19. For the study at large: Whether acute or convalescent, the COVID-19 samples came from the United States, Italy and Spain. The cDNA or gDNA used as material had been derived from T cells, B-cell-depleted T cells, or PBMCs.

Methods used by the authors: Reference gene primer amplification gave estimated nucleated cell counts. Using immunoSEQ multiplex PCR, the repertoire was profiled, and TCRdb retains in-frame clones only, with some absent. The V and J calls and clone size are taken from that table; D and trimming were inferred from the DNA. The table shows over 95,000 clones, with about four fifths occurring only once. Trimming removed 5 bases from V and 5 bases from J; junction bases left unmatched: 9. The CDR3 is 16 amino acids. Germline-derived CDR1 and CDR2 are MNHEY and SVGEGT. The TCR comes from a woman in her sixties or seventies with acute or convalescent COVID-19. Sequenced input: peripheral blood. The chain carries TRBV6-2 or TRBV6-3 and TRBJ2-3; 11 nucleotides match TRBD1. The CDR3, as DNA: TGTGCCAGCAGTCGACTCCGGGACAGGGGGGAAGATACGCAGTATTTT. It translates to CASSRLRDRGEDTQYF.